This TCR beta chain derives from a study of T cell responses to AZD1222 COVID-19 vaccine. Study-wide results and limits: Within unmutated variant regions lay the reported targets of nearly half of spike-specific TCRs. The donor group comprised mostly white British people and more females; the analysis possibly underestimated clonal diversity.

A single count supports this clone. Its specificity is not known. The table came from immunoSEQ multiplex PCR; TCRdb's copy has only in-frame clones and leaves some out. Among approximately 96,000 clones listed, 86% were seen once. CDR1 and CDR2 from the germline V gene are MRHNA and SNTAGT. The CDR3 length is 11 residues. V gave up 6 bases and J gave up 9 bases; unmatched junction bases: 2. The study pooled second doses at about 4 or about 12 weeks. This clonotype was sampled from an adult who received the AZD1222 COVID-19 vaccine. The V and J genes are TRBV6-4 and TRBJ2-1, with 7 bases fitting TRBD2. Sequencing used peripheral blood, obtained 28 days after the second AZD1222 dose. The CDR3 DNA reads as TGTGCCAGCAGGTGGGGGGGTGAGCAGTTCTTC. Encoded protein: CASRWGGEQFF.